The rows below give T cell receptor beta chains drawn from one sample of a study of response to subunit inactivated influenza vaccine. TCRdb analysed the RT-PCR reads with MiXCR anew, one entry per CDR3 protein. This sample has more than 450,000 distinct CDR3 sequences; about 8% occur once, and the top ten carry approximately 13%. The sample here was PBMCs from blood, taken around 25 months after vaccination. These receptors were collected from a man between 50 and 75 years old who received an inactivated influenza vaccine. Both conserved end residues are part of each CDR3. D genes are given only for firm matches. Part of the rows lack a size; the others show once, few, many or a class for expanded clones.

V gene: TRBV10-3; J gene: TRBJ2-2; D gene: NA; clone size: NA; CDR3 DNA: TGTGCCATCAGTGAGGAGGGGGGGGCGAACACCGGGGAGCTGTTTTTT; CDR3 protein: CAISEEGGANTGELFF
V gene: TRBV11-1; J gene: TRBJ1-1; D gene: NA; clone size: NA; CDR3 DNA: TGTGCCAGCAGCTCCGGTTGGGGGGAGGCCACTGAAGCTTTCTTT; CDR3 protein: CASSSGWGEATEAFF
V gene: TRBV7-9; J gene: TRBJ1-1; D gene: NA; clone size: many; CDR3 DNA: TGTGCCAGCAGCCCACAGATCCGGGAGAGCGCTGAAGCTTTCTTT; CDR3 protein: CASSPQIRESAEAFF
V gene: TRBV5-1; J gene: TRBJ2-5; D gene: TRBD2; clone size: NA; CDR3 DNA: TGCGCCAGCAGCCTAACCGGGACTAGCGGTACTCAGACCCAGTACTTC; CDR3 protein: CASSLTGTSGTQTQYF
V gene: TRBV5-5; J gene: TRBJ2-7; D gene: NA; clone size: NA; CDR3 DNA: TGTGCCAGCAGCTTGTTCTTACGGGTCAGCGAGCAGTACTTC; CDR3 protein: CASSLFLRVSEQYF
V gene: TRBV12-3/TRBV12-4; J gene: TRBJ1-1; D gene: NA; clone size: few; CDR3 DNA: TGTGCCAGCAGTTTAGTATCCTCTTGGAACACTGAAGCTTTCTTT; CDR3 protein: CASSLVSSWNTEAFF
V gene: TRBV10-3; J gene: TRBJ2-7; D gene: NA; clone size: NA; CDR3 DNA: TGTGCCATCAGTGAATCAGGGTCCCTTGGGGTCGAGCAGTACTTC; CDR3 protein: CAISESGSLGVEQYF
V gene: TRBV2; J gene: TRBJ1-1; D gene: NA; clone size: NA; CDR3 DNA: TGTGCCAGCAGTGAAAGGGACGGAAACACTGAAGCTTTCTTT; CDR3 protein: CASSERDGNTEAFF
V gene: TRBV7-3; J gene: TRBJ2-3; D gene: NA; clone size: few; CDR3 DNA: TGTGCCAGCAGCTATCTGGGACCAGATTACACAGATACGCAGTATTTT; CDR3 protein: CASSYLGPDYTDTQYF
V gene: TRBV2; J gene: TRBJ2-1; D gene: TRBD1; clone size: many; CDR3 DNA: TGTGCCAGCAGCCTACAGGGGGGACAGTTCTTC; CDR3 protein: CASSLQGGQFF
V gene: TRBV7-9; J gene: TRBJ2-3; D gene: TRBD1; clone size: NA; CDR3 DNA: TGTGCCAGCACCAGGACAGGGGGCGCCGGCACAGATACGCAGTATTTT; CDR3 protein: CASTRTGGAGTDTQYF
V gene: TRBV6-2/TRBV6-3; J gene: TRBJ2-7; D gene: NA; clone size: many; CDR3 DNA: TGTGCCAGCACCGATTACCGGGAGTCCTCCTACGAGCAGTACTTC; CDR3 protein: CASTDYRESSYEQYF
V gene: TRBV28; J gene: TRBJ1-2; D gene: NA; clone size: NA; CDR3 DNA: TGTGCCAGCAGTTTAAAGGGCTATGGCTACACCTTC; CDR3 protein: CASSLKGYGYTF
V gene: TRBV12-5; J gene: TRBJ2-4; D gene: TRBD1; clone size: NA; CDR3 DNA: TGTGCTAGTGGTTTGCCTCCGGACAGGGTGGTCTTC; CDR3 protein: CASGLPPDRVVF
V gene: TRBV29-1; J gene: TRBJ2-1; D gene: NA; clone size: NA; CDR3 DNA: TGCAGCGTTGAAGGATGGGTCGGGAGCGGCAATGAGCAGTTCTTC; CDR3 protein: CSVEGWVGSGNEQFF
V gene: TRBV5-1; J gene: TRBJ2-7; D gene: NA; clone size: few; CDR3 DNA: TGCGCCAGCAGCTTGGGGACCTCATCAGGCGAGCAGTACTTC; CDR3 protein: CASSLGTSSGEQYF
V gene: TRBV6-1; J gene: TRBJ1-1; D gene: NA; clone size: many; CDR3 DNA: TGTGCCAGCAGCCGGACGCGGGTGATATTT; CDR3 protein: CASSRTRVIF
V gene: TRBV7-2; J gene: TRBJ2-7; D gene: NA; clone size: NA; CDR3 DNA: TGTGCCAGCAGCTTAATGCGGACCTCCATTTTCGAGCAGTACTTC; CDR3 protein: CASSLMRTSIFEQYF
V gene: TRBV29-1; J gene: TRBJ1-2; D gene: TRBD1; clone size: few; CDR3 DNA: TGCAGCGTTGAAGTCGGACAGGGTGACTATGGCTACACCTTC; CDR3 protein: CSVEVGQGDYGYTF
V gene: TRBV18; J gene: TRBJ2-6; D gene: NA; clone size: many; CDR3 DNA: TGTGCCAGCTCATCAGTCTCTGGGGCCAACGTCCTGACTTTC; CDR3 protein: CASSSVSGANVLTF
V gene: TRBV20-1; J gene: TRBJ1-5; D gene: NA; clone size: many; CDR3 DNA: TGCAGTGTCTCCCCTTTGACAGGAGGGAGCAATCAGCCCCAGCATTTT; CDR3 protein: CSVSPLTGGSNQPQHF
V gene: TRBV20-1; J gene: TRBJ1-2; D gene: TRBD1; clone size: few; CDR3 DNA: TGCAGTGCGAGGGGACAGGGCCCTAACTATGGCTACACCTTC; CDR3 protein: CSARGQGPNYGYTF
V gene: TRBV3-1; J gene: TRBJ2-1; D gene: NA; clone size: NA; CDR3 DNA: TGTGCCAGCAGCCACGCGGGATCCCTCACGACCGAGCAGTTCTTC; CDR3 protein: CASSHAGSLTTEQFF
V gene: TRBV21-1; J gene: TRBJ1-3; D gene: NA; clone size: many; CDR3 DNA: TGTGCCAGCTACCCTCGACGCTCTGGAAACACCATATATTTT; CDR3 protein: CASYPRRSGNTIYF
V gene: TRBV14; J gene: TRBJ2-1; D gene: NA; clone size: many; CDR3 DNA: TGTGCCAGCAGCCAATCAGGTCCCTACAATGAGCAGTTCTTC; CDR3 protein: CASSQSGPYNEQFF
V gene: TRBV20-1; J gene: TRBJ2-1; D gene: TRBD1; clone size: NA; CDR3 DNA: TGCAGTGCTGCCGGGACAGGGTCCTACAATGAGCAGTTCTTC; CDR3 protein: CSAAGTGSYNEQFF
V gene: TRBV12-3/TRBV12-4; J gene: TRBJ1-1; D gene: TRBD1; clone size: few; CDR3 DNA: TGTGCCAGCAGAACGACAGGGGAGACTTTCTTT; CDR3 protein: CASRTTGETFF
V gene: TRBV29-1; J gene: TRBJ2-3; D gene: NA; clone size: NA; CDR3 DNA: TGCAGCGTTGACGGGAGCAAGGGACATACAGTTACGCAGTATTTT; CDR3 protein: CSVDGSKGHTVTQYF
V gene: TRBV11-2; J gene: TRBJ2-1; D gene: TRBD2; clone size: many; CDR3 DNA: TGTGCCAGCATGCGACTAGCGGGGGGTCGATACAATGAGCAGTTCTTC; CDR3 protein: CASMRLAGGRYNEQFF
V gene: TRBV7-9; J gene: TRBJ2-7; D gene: NA; clone size: NA; CDR3 DNA: TGTGCCAGCAGCTTAGAAGGTGGACAGAACTACGAGCAGTACTTC; CDR3 protein: CASSLEGGQNYEQYF
V gene: TRBV6-1; J gene: TRBJ2-3; D gene: NA; clone size: NA; CDR3 DNA: TGTGCCAGCAGTGAAAGGGGACTGAGCACAGATACGCAGTATTTT; CDR3 protein: CASSERGLSTDTQYF
V gene: TRBV6-5; J gene: TRBJ1-2; D gene: NA; clone size: many; CDR3 DNA: TGTGCCAGCAGTTACTCCCCACAGGCGGGCTATGGCTACACCTTC; CDR3 protein: CASSYSPQAGYGYTF
V gene: TRBV18; J gene: TRBJ2-1; D gene: NA; clone size: NA; CDR3 DNA: TGTGCCAGCTCACGTCGGGACGGAATATCCTACAATGAGCAGTTCTTC; CDR3 protein: CASSRRDGISYNEQFF
V gene: TRBV3-1; J gene: TRBJ2-1; D gene: TRBD1; clone size: few; CDR3 DNA: TGTGCCAGCAGCCAAGATCTGGGGACAGGGCCCTACAATGAGCAGTTCTTC; CDR3 protein: CASSQDLGTGPYNEQFF
V gene: TRBV10-3; J gene: TRBJ2-4; D gene: TRBD1; clone size: many; CDR3 DNA: TGTGCCATCAGTGCTAACTCAGGACAGGGGGACGCCAAAAACATTCAGTACTTC; CDR3 protein: CAISANSGQGDAKNIQYF
V gene: TRBV5-6; J gene: TRBJ2-1; D gene: NA; clone size: many; CDR3 DNA: TGTGCCAGCAGCTTGGGACTAACAGGGATAGGGGGCAATGAGCAGTTCTTC; CDR3 protein: CASSLGLTGIGGNEQFF
V gene: TRBV6-2/TRBV6-3; J gene: TRBJ2-3; D gene: NA; clone size: many; CDR3 DNA: TGTGCCAGCAGTCACCGGGACGGTAGAGATACGCAGTATTTT; CDR3 protein: CASSHRDGRDTQYF
V gene: TRBV5-1; J gene: TRBJ1-1; D gene: NA; clone size: few; CDR3 DNA: TGCGCCAGCAGTTTCGGCGGAGAGAACACTGAAGCTTTCTTT; CDR3 protein: CASSFGGENTEAFF
V gene: TRBV5-5; J gene: TRBJ1-1; D gene: NA; clone size: NA; CDR3 DNA: TGTGCCAGCAGCTTTCCCGGTGAAGCTTTCTTT; CDR3 protein: CASSFPGEAFF
V gene: TRBV5-4; J gene: TRBJ2-1; D gene: TRBD1; clone size: many; CDR3 DNA: TGTGCCAGCAGCTTAGCAGCAGGGGGCTATGAGCAGTTCTTC; CDR3 protein: CASSLAAGGYEQFF
V gene: TRBV5-1; J gene: TRBJ1-6; D gene: TRBD1; clone size: few; CDR3 DNA: TGCGCCAGCAGCTTGGGGGACAGGCGCTCACCCCTCCACTTT; CDR3 protein: CASSLGDRRSPLHF